The present entry profiles one TCR beta chain with its context. Repertoires were generated with immunoSEQ multiplex PCR, while TCRdb's copy carries only in-frame clones and drops some. The data show hundreds of thousands of clones, approximately 86% seen once. The data belong to a study of blood T cell repertoires in COVID-19. The CDR3 is 18 residues long. CDR1 is MGHRA, CDR2 YSYEKL, per germline. V trimming: 0 bases; J trimming: 5 bases; junction bases outside the gene matches: 7. The receptor was isolated from a woman in her sixties or seventies with COVID-19, enrolled during active disease. The rearrangement joins TRBV4-1 to TRBJ2-2; TRBD1 agrees at 12 bases. Sequencing input: peripheral blood. The CDR3 coding sequence is TGCGCCAGCAGCCAAGAAAGGGGACAGGGGGCAGAGACCGGGGAGCTGTTTTTT. This encodes CASSQERGQGAETGELFF.